These 31 T cell receptor beta chains share one sample of origin, sequenced in a study of blood T cell repertoires in COVID-19. Assay used: immunoSEQ multiplex PCR; TCRdb lists only in-frame clones, some missing. The table includes some 280,000 clones, 70% to 90% detected once. The sequencing sample was made of peripheral blood. The receptors shown here come from a woman in her forties or fifties with active or convalescent COVID-19.

This chain joins TRBV11-3 and TRBJ2-2; D remains ambiguous. The V gene lost 5 bases and the J gene lost 0 bases, with 7 bases spanning the gap. There are 14 residues in the CDR3. CDR1 is SGHNT, CDR2 YENEEA, per germline. CDR3 nucleotide sequence: TGTGCCAGCAGCCGACATCCGAACACCGGGGAGCTGTTTTTT. It codes for CASSRHPNTGELFF.

The CDR3 here is CASTPGQGAEKLFF. The CDR3, as DNA: TGTGCCAGCACCCCGGGACAGGGGGCTGAAAAACTGTTTTTT. The rearrangement joins TRBV11-2 to TRBJ1-4, with TRBD1 matching 12 bases. The germline gives CDR1 SGHAT, CDR2 FQNNGV. Losses at the gene ends were 7 bases for V and 7 bases for J; bases not matched to a gene: 4. This CDR3 spans 14 amino acids.

This clone was detected a few times. The genes are TRBV5-1 and TRBJ2-5; D is ambiguous. The germline gives CDR1 SGHRS, CDR2 YFSETQ. The CDR3 totals 16 residues. Trimming shortened V by 0 bases and J by 4 bases, and 16 bases separated the two germline ends. In nucleotides, the CDR3 is TGCGCCAGCAGCTTGGCCGTCGGCTCCGGCGGAGAGACCCAGTACTTC. Translated, it gives CASSLAVGSGGETQYF. Filled out from reference TRBV5-1 and TRBJ2-5, the complete variable domain reads KAGVTQTPRYLIKTRGQQVTLSCSPISGHRSVSWYQQTPGQGLQFLFEYFSETQRNKGNFPGRFSGRQFSNSRSEMNVSTLELGDSALYLCASSLAVGSGGETQYFGPGTRLLVL.

V is TRBV10-3 and J is TRBJ1-6, with no clear D. Germline CDR1 is ENHRY and CDR2 is SYGVKD. The CDR3 is made up of 14 amino acids. Trimming removed 6 bases from V and 7 bases from J, with 13 bases in between. CDR3 in amino acids: CAIRLEAANSPLHF. The DNA of the CDR3 is TGTGCCATCAGGCTCGAGGCCGCAAATTCACCCCTCCACTTT.

The chain combines TRBV28 with TRBJ2-5, with D possibly being TRBD1 (6 bases). The germline V gene has CDR1 MDHEN and CDR2 SYDVKM. Trimming took off 1 base at V and 1 base at J, with 10 bases between the two ends. The CDR3 spans 15 residues. The CDR3 DNA follows: TGTGCCAGCAGTTTATCCCAGGACAGCCAAGAGACCCAGTACTTC. This codes for CASSLSQDSQETQYF.

Here the CDR3 reads CASFRGLAGFSSEQFF. The DNA of the CDR3 is TGTGCCAGTTTCCGCGGACTAGCGGGGTTTAGTAGTGAGCAGTTCTTC. The rearrangement joins TRBV2 to TRBJ2-1; 12 bases fit TRBD2. The CDR3 runs 16 residues. Germline trimming cut 9 bases from V and 9 bases from J; bases unmatched to any gene: 15. The germline gives CDR1 SNHLY, CDR2 FYNNEI.

V is TRBV6-4 and J is TRBJ1-1; D is perhaps TRBD1 (5 bases). This CDR3 has 14 residues. Germline V CDR1 and CDR2: MRHNA, SNTAGT. V was pared by 7 bases and J by 4 bases, with 16 bases between. The CDR3 region has the DNA TGTGCCAGCACCATGACAGCGGGTGGCACTGAAGCTTTCTTT. It encodes CASTMTAGGTEAFF.

The V call is TRBV19, the J call TRBJ2-1; the D gene is possibly TRBD2 (6 bases). CDR3 length: 16 amino acids. The V end was cut by 9 bases, the J end by 5 bases, with 23 bases between. Germline-derived CDR1 and CDR2 are LNHDA and SQIVND (reference sequence). In nucleotides, the CDR3 is TGTGCCAGGAGATCCCTTGGGACTTTTAACAACAATGAGCAGTTCTTC. This codes for CARRSLGTFNNNEQFF.

The gene calls are TRBV5-5 and TRBJ1-4, with TRBD1 identical over 7 bases. Unmatched junction bases numbered 5, after V lost 2 bases and J lost 7 bases. The CDR3 has 14 residues. In germline, CDR1 is SGHKS, CDR2 YYEKEE (reference sequence). DNA of the CDR3: TGTGCCAGCAGCTTTGACGACAGGGCTGAAAAACTGTTTTTT. This gives the protein CASSFDDRAEKLFF.

CDR3 protein: CASSLSAQLVNYEQYF. CDR3 DNA: TGTGCCAGCAGCTTGTCGGCTCAACTAGTCAACTACGAGCAGTACTTC. The V gene is TRBV7-6, the J gene TRBJ2-7, with D perhaps TRBD2 (5 bases). This CDR3 has 16 residues. Deletions cut 3 bases from V and 3 bases from J, with 18 bases between. Germline assignment: CDR1 SGHVS and CDR2 FNYEAQ.

This chain uses TRBV4-2 with TRBJ1-1; 7 nucleotides align to TRBD1. The CDR3 contains 12 residues. Germline-derived CDR1 and CDR2 are LGHNA and YNFKEQ. The J segment lost 11 bases and the V segment lost 3 bases, leaving 6 bases of the junction unmatched. For the CDR3, the DNA is TGTGCCAGCAGCCACCCTACAGGGGCGGCTTTCTTT. Its translation is CASSHPTGAAFF.

This clone was seen more than once but under ten times. This chain connects TRBV6-1 to TRBJ2-3; 8 nucleotides align to TRBD2. V trimming: 3 bases; J trimming: 4 bases; junction bases outside the gene matches: 6. The germline CDR1 and CDR2 sequences are MNHNS and SASEGT. The CDR3 totals 15 residues. CDR3 amino acids: CASSDGAGEADTQYF. CDR3 nucleotides: TGTGCCAGCAGTGATGGAGCGGGAGAGGCAGATACGCAGTATTTT.

The chain combines TRBV28 with TRBJ2-5; weak D call: TRBD2 (6 bases). The CDR3 consists of 15 residues. CDR1 MDHEN and CDR2 SYDVKM come from the germline V gene. The V gene lost 1 base and the J gene lost 2 bases, with 11 bases spanning the gap. CDR3: CASSLLWRGQETQYF. For the CDR3, the DNA is TGTGCCAGCAGTTTATTGTGGCGGGGACAAGAGACCCAGTACTTC.

V usage is TRBV28 and J usage is TRBJ2-1; 9 bases are a match to TRBD2. V lost 6 bases, J lost 2 bases, and 8 bases stayed unmatched. The CDR3 is 16 amino acids. Germline V gene data show CDR1 as MDHEN and CDR2 as SYDVKM. As DNA, the CDR3 is TGTGCCAGCAGACCTCCCCTAGCGGGAACCTACAATGAGCAGTTCTTC. Protein sequence: CASRPPLAGTYNEQFF.

V usage is TRBV3-1 (or the pseudogene TRBV3-2) and J usage is TRBJ1-1; possibly TRBD1 for D (5 bases). Germline CDR1 reads LGHDT; CDR2 reads YNNKEL (reference sequence). Trimming cost V 2 bases and J 6 bases, with 13 bases left between them. CDR3 length: 14 residues. The DNA for the CDR3 is TGTGCCAGCAGCCAAAACAGGTTGTCCGCTGAAGCTTTCTTT. As protein: CASSQNRLSAEAFF.

The genes are TRBV6-6 and TRBJ1-1; the D gene is possibly TRBD1 (6 bases). Between the trimmed V and J ends, which lost 2 bases and 5 bases, there was a span of 15 bases. The CDR3 is made up of 15 amino acids. Germline CDR1 is MNHNY and CDR2 is SVGAGI (reference sequence). The CDR3 DNA sequence: TGTGCCAGCAGTTACGGGCCAGCTCAGGGGACTGAAGCTTTCTTT. As protein: CASSYGPAQGTEAFF.

V and J are TRBV19 and TRBJ2-1; the match to TRBD2 covers 8 bases. The junction had 12 bases not matched to a gene; V was cut back by 9 bases and J by 8 bases. Germline V gene data show CDR1 as LNHDA and CDR2 as SQIVND (reference sequence). The CDR3 is 14 residues long. The CDR3, as DNA: TGTGCCAGCAAGAAGCGGGAGTGGCACTATGAGCAGTTCTTC. Amino acid sequence: CASKKREWHYEQFF.

CDR3 loop: CASSHPGGRIPYEQYF. CDR3 in DNA: TGCGCCAGCAGCCACCCTGGGGGGAGGATTCCCTACGAGCAGTACTTC. This chain links TRBV4-1 with TRBJ2-7, with D maybe TRBD2 (6 bases). The CDR3 sequence is 16 residues long. Germline-derived CDR1 and CDR2 are MGHRA and YSYEKL. V shed 3 bases and J shed 2 bases, with 17 bases lying between them.

V and J are TRBV30 and TRBJ2-5; D possibly corresponds to TRBD1 (5 bases). This CDR3 spans 15 amino acids. Looked up from germline, CDR1 is GTSNPN and CDR2 is SVGIG (reference sequence). V lost 4 bases to trimming and J lost 3 bases, with 18 bases between them. The CDR3 region is CAWTLSPTGKETQYF. The CDR3 DNA is TGTGCCTGGACCCTTTCCCCTACAGGAAAAGAGACCCAGTACTTC.

This clone was observed a few times. This chain links TRBV6-1 with TRBJ1-2; 9 positions match TRBD1. The CDR3 covers 15 residues. Germline-derived CDR1 and CDR2 are MNHNS and SASEGT. J gave up 4 bases and V 1 base, and 4 bases lay outside the gene matches. The DNA for the CDR3 is TGTGCCAGCAGTGAAGGGACAGGGGTAGGCTATGGCTACACCTTC. Amino acids: CASSEGTGVGYGYTF.

The chain is built from TRBV18 and TRBJ2-1; 10 nucleotides match TRBD2. This CDR3 contains 19 residues. Germline-derived CDR1 and CDR2 are KGHSH and LQKENI. Trimming at V came to 2 bases and at J to 4 bases, leaving 14 bases not matched to a gene. The chain's CDR3 is CASSPGVRSGRKVYNEQFF. The CDR3, as DNA: TGTGCCAGCTCACCAGGGGTGCGTAGCGGGAGGAAGGTTTACAATGAGCAGTTCTTC.

This clone was observed a single time. The gene calls are TRBV20-1 and TRBJ1-3; no clear D gene. Trimming took off 8 bases at V and 0 bases at J, with 5 bases between the two ends. The V gene's germline CDR1 is DFQATT and CDR2 SNEGSKA (reference sequence). The CDR3 loop spans 11 amino acids. CDR3 DNA: TGCAGTACTCGCTCTGGAAACACCATATATTTT. It codes for CSTRSGNTIYF.

The rearrangement joins TRBV13 to TRBJ2-2; tentatively, D is TRBD1 (6 bases). Trimming pared 5 bases from V and 0 bases from J, leaving 22 bases between. CDR1 and CDR2 from the germline V gene are PRHDT and FYEKMQ (reference sequence). CDR3 size: 19 residues. The CDR3 spells CASSERTGTNKPNTGELFF. CDR3 nucleotide sequence: TGTGCCAGCAGCGAAAGAACCGGGACAAATAAACCGAACACCGGGGAGCTGTTTTTT.

The gene calls are TRBV5-5 and TRBJ1-5, with 11 bases fitting TRBD1. The CDR3 contains 17 residues. CDR1 is SGHKS, CDR2 YYEKEE, per germline (reference sequence). After removal of 0 bases from V and 1 base from J, the junction contained 3 bases not matched to a gene. CDR3 sequence: CASSLAGQGGSNQPQHF. CDR3 nucleotide sequence: TGTGCCAGCAGCTTGGCGGGACAGGGGGGGAGCAATCAGCCCCAGCATTTT. Full variable domain (missing parts from reference TRBV5-5 and TRBJ1-5): DAGVTQSPTHLIKTRGQQVTLRCSPISGHKSVSWYQQVLGQGPQFIFQYYEKEERGRGNFPDRFSARQFPNYSSELNVNALLLGDSALYLCASSLAGQGGSNQPQHFGDGTRLSIL.

The V call is TRBV5-1, the J call TRBJ1-2; the D gene is possibly TRBD1 (5 bases). V dropped 4 bases and J dropped 2 bases, with 12 bases sitting between them. Germline assignment: CDR1 SGHRS and CDR2 YFSETQ. The CDR3 contains 14 residues. The DNA of the CDR3 is TGCGCCAGCAGCATCCTCCCAGGGAACTATGGCTACACCTTC. It codes for CASSILPGNYGYTF.

CDR3 protein: CARRSTGESWCYTF. The CDR3 nucleotides are TGTGCCAGAAGATCGACAGGGGAGTCGTGGTGCTACACCTTC. The chain employs TRBV5-3 and TRBJ1-2; 8 bases are shared with TRBD1. TRBV5-3 is known as an ORF, though its function is uncertain. CDR3 length: 14 amino acids. J was trimmed by 9 bases and V by 5 bases; bases with no gene match: 12.

This clone showed up just a few times. The chain couples TRBV6-5 to TRBJ2-7; 13 nucleotides line up with TRBD2. The germline V gene has CDR1 MNHEY and CDR2 SVGAGI. The CDR3 covers 16 residues. The V segment lost 2 bases and the J segment 7 bases; nucleotides outside the gene matches: 8. The CDR3 DNA sequence: TGTGCCAGCAGTTACGAGACTAGCGGGAGGTTGGGGGAGCAGTACTTC. It is translated as CASSYETSGRLGEQYF.

The chain has TRBV3-1 (or the pseudogene TRBV3-2) and TRBJ2-6; maybe TRBD1 (7 bases). Trimming left V 0 bases short and J 2 bases short, with 20 bases between. This CDR3 is built from 20 residues. Germline CDR1 LGHDT, CDR2 YNNKEL (reference sequence). CDR3 protein: CASSQEGGAGGWAGANVLTF. The CDR3 coding sequence is TGTGCCAGCAGCCAAGAGGGAGGAGCAGGGGGATGGGCTGGGGCCAACGTCCTGACTTTC.

The chain combines TRBV5-4 with TRBJ1-2; 9 bases fit TRBD1. CDR3 length: 13 residues. V dropped 5 bases and J dropped 8; count of bases not matched to a gene: 7. The germline V gene encodes CDR1 SGHNT and CDR2 YYREEE (reference sequence). The CDR3 nucleotides read TGTGCCAGCAGGAGTGGGACAGGGTCCGGCTACACCTTC. This encodes CASRSGTGSGYTF.

The gene calls are TRBV5-5 and TRBJ1-2; 9 bases line up with TRBD1. Germline V gene lookup returns CDR1 SGHKS and CDR2 YYEKEE (reference sequence). The V and J ends lost 4 bases and 1 base, in that order; junction bases with no gene match: 2. CDR3 length equals 14 residues. Here the CDR3 reads CASSMGQGNYGYTF. CDR3 bases: TGTGCCAGCAGCATGGGACAGGGTAACTATGGCTACACCTTC.

The chain joins TRBV7-6 to TRBJ1-3, with D unclear. V lost 6 bases to trimming and J lost 0 bases, with 12 bases between them. This CDR3 spans 15 amino acids. Germline assignment: CDR1 SGHVS and CDR2 FNYEAQ. CDR3 bases: TGTGCCAGCAGACCAGACGGACTCTCTGGAAACACCATATATTTT. The encoded protein is CASRPDGLSGNTIYF.